This is a list of T cell receptor beta chains from one sample in a study of vaccination effects on CD4 cells after COVID-19. Their antigens are not known. Using immunoSEQ multiplex PCR, the repertoire was profiled, and TCRdb retains in-frame clones only, with some absent. The sample yields tens of thousands of clones, around 69% seen once. This specimen was CD4+ T cells from PBMCs cultured without peptide, taken after COVID-19 vaccination. The receptors were gathered from a human donor who received a COVID-19 vaccine. Each CDR3 is given with its conserved first and last residue. The order of the fields is V gene, D gene, J gene, clone size, CDR3 protein, CDR3 DNA. A D gene is named only where the DNA matches it firmly. Some rows mark clone size as missing; the rest say once, few, many or name a class of expanded clone.

TRBV19	NA	TRBJ1-5	NA	CASSNDGNQPQHF	TGTGCCAGTAGTAATGACGGCAATCAGCCCCAGCATTTT
TRBV5-1	TRBD1	TRBJ2-3	NA	CASSLGTGATRDTQYF	TGCGCCAGCAGCCTCGGGACAGGGGCCACCCGGGATACGCAGTATTTT
TRBV28	TRBD1	TRBJ2-3	NA	CASSLPGGGTDTQYF	TGTGCCAGCAGTTTACCAGGGGGCGGCACAGATACGCAGTATTTT
TRBV28	NA	TRBJ1-4	NA	CASSPQELATNEKLFF	TGTGCCAGCAGTCCACAGGAGCTAGCAACTAATGAAAAACTGTTTTTT
TRBV5-4	TRBD1	TRBJ1-1	NA	CASSFDRGMNTEAFF	TGTGCCAGCAGCTTCGACAGGGGGATGAACACTGAAGCTTTCTTT
TRBV5-1	NA	TRBJ2-3	NA	CASSKDSPSTDTQYF	TGCGCCAGCAGCAAGGACAGCCCTAGCACAGATACGCAGTATTTT
TRBV6-6	TRBD1	TRBJ2-3	NA	CASSYAGQDTDTQYF	TGTGCCAGCAGTTACGCGGGACAGGATACAGATACGCAGTATTTT
TRBV11-2	TRBD1	TRBJ1-1	NA	CASSLRSWGQLNTEAFF	TGTGCCAGCAGCTTACGGAGTTGGGGACAGTTAAACACTGAAGCTTTCTTT
TRBV27	TRBD1	TRBJ2-2	NA	CASSLDRGNSFGELFF	TGTGCCAGCAGCTTGGACAGGGGGAATAGCTTCGGGGAGCTGTTTTTT
TRBV5-4	NA	TRBJ1-1	NA	CASSLALTTEAFF	TGTGCCAGCAGCTTGGCGTTAACTACTGAAGCTTTCTTT
TRBV7-9	NA	TRBJ1-2	NA	CASSLGAGAGYGYTF	TGTGCCAGCAGCTTAGGGGCGGGGGCCGGCTATGGCTACACCTTC
TRBV7-2	TRBD1	TRBJ1-5	NA	CASSLVGTVSYSNQPQHF	TGTGCCAGCAGCTTAGTAGGGACAGTCTCATATAGCAATCAGCCCCAGCATTTT
TRBV5-4	TRBD1	TRBJ1-2	NA	CASSLGQGPEGYTF	TGTGCCAGCAGCTTGGGACAGGGCCCGGAAGGCTACACCTTC
TRBV7-2	NA	TRBJ2-3	NA	CASSLTGPNPDTQYF	TGTGCCAGCAGCTTAACAGGACCAAACCCAGATACGCAGTATTTT
TRBV6-6	NA	TRBJ2-5	NA	CASSYSRGEETQYF	TGTGCCAGCAGTTACTCGAGAGGGGAAGAGACCCAGTACTTC
TRBV18	TRBD2	TRBJ2-1	few	CASSRGLAGDLEQFF	TGTGCCAGCTCACGTGGACTAGCGGGGGACTTGGAGCAGTTCTTC
TRBV6-5	NA	TRBJ2-5	NA	CASSTYQETQYF	TGTGCCAGCAGTACATATCAAGAGACCCAGTACTTC
TRBV2	TRBD1	TRBJ1-5	few	CASTPGQGTSNQPQHF	TGTGCCAGCACACCGGGACAGGGGACAAGCAATCAGCCCCAGCATTTT
TRBV3-1/TRBV3-2	TRBD2	TRBJ2-3	NA	CASSHSGGTDTQYF	TGTGCCAGCAGCCATAGCGGGGGCACAGATACGCAGTATTTT
TRBV12-5	NA	TRBJ2-1	NA	CASGLRLDREQFF	TGTGCTAGTGGTTTGAGACTAGATCGTGAGCAGTTCTTC
TRBV28	TRBD1	TRBJ2-4	NA	CASRSRDSQNIQYF	TGTGCCAGCAGATCCCGGGACAGCCAAAACATTCAGTACTTC
TRBV2	TRBD1	TRBJ1-1	NA	CASRTGVLPAEAFF	TGTGCCAGCAGGACAGGGGTTCTGCCCGCTGAAGCTTTCTTT